This T cell receptor (beta chain) is drawn from a study of OX40 agonist ivuxolimab in advanced cancers. Only in-frame clones appear in the TCRdb table, and some are missing; sequencing was by immunoSEQ multiplex PCR. This table has approximately 89,000 clones, roughly 93% appearing once. This clone is a singleton in its sample. Trimming at V came to 2 bases and at J to 3 bases, leaving 8 bases not matched to a gene. Germline V gene data show CDR1 as LGHNA and CDR2 as YSLEER. The CDR3 runs to 16 residues. The origin of this receptor is an adult with an advanced solid tumor such as melanoma, head and neck, liver or kidney cancer. This specimen was CD4+ or CD8+ T cells sorted from blood, taken in a trial of the OX40 agonist ivuxolimab. This sequence joins TRBV4-3 and TRBJ2-5; TRBD2 matches 8 bases. The chain's CDR3 is CASSQLGGGREETQYF. In DNA form, the CDR3 reads TGCGCCAGCAGCCAACTCGGGGGGGGCCGGGAAGAGACCCAGTACTTC.